The 16 T cell receptor beta chains in this list originate from one sample, sequenced in a study of T cell responses to AZD1222 COVID-19 vaccine (dated by TCRdb to the early 2020s). This sample's time point label indicates: about 28 days (+/-7) after the second vaccine dose. The library came from the immunoSEQ multiplex PCR assay. TCRdb provides this immuneACCESS table in a form limited to in-frame rearrangements. Some clones are lacking; in checked studies, under half of them reflect an unresolved V gene, and why the rest are absent is not known. This sample lists 100,000 to 150,000 clones; approximately 91% were detected once. The top ten clones comprise approximately 2% of the sample. Here the sequenced sample was peripheral blood, taken 28 days after the second AZD1222 dose. These receptors originate from an adult who received the AZD1222 COVID-19 vaccine.

The chain has TRBV7-3 and TRBJ2-1; 15 bases map to TRBD2. V lost 6 bases to trimming and J lost 7 bases; unmatched junction nucleotides: 10. The germline gives CDR1 SGHTA, CDR2 FQGTGA. The CDR3 length is 17 residues. The chain's CDR3 is CASRSPGTSGRRNEQFF. CDR3 in DNA: TGTGCCAGCAGATCCCCCGGGACTAGCGGGAGGAGGAATGAGCAGTTCTTC.

This clone was observed once. The chain combines TRBV7-2 with TRBJ1-1, with TRBD1 matching 7 bases. Germline V gives CDR1 SGHTA, CDR2 FQGNSA. CDR3 length equals 15 residues. Unmatched junction bases numbered 8, after V lost 5 bases and J lost 2 bases. The chain's CDR3 is CASSRTGTDNTEAFF. The CDR3 DNA is TGTGCCAGCAGCCGTACTGGGACAGATAACACTGAAGCTTTCTTT.

This clone was recorded once. This sample also contains other DNA sequences that code for the same CDR3. The chain links TRBV6-5 to TRBJ1-1; tentatively, D is TRBD1 (6 bases). Trimming pared 2 bases from V and 5 bases from J, leaving 12 bases between. This CDR3 is 14 amino acids long. The germline V gene encodes CDR1 MNHEY and CDR2 SVGAGI. In nucleotides, the CDR3 is TGTGCCAGCAGTTACGAGGGGCAGGGGACTGAAGCTTTCTTT. Its translation is CASSYEGQGTEAFF.

The CDR3 reads CASNDWLYNEQFF. The CDR3 nucleotides read TGTGCCAGCAACGACTGGCTCTACAATGAGCAGTTCTTC. The V call is TRBV27, the J call TRBJ2-1; D not resolved. Deletions cut 7 bases from V and 3 bases from J, with 10 bases between. CDR1 is MNHEY and CDR2 is SMNVEV in the germline V gene (reference sequence). The CDR3 contains 13 residues.

The rearrangement links TRBV19 to TRBJ1-5; tentative D call: TRBD1 (5 bases). Germline CDR1 and CDR2: LNHDA and SQIVND (reference sequence). V lost 5 bases and J 7 bases, leaving 12 bases between the germline ends. The CDR3 runs to 13 residues. The CDR3, as DNA: TGTGCCAGTAGTTTCCAGGGAGGGCAGCCCCAGCATTTT. Translating it yields CASSFQGGQPQHF.

V gene TRBV6-2 or TRBV6-3 combines with J gene TRBJ2-2; 10 bases fit TRBD2. This CDR3 region has 17 residues. J lost 9 bases, V lost 2 bases, and 12 bases had no gene match. The V gene's germline CDR1 is MNHEY and CDR2 SVGEGT. CDR3 sequence (DNA): TGTGCCAGCAGTTACCCCCTCCGGACTAGCGGACCCAGGGAGCTGTTTTTT. Its protein product is CASSYPLRTSGPRELFF.

The chain carries TRBV4-3 and TRBJ1-1, with no clear D. The length of the CDR3 is 16 residues. Trimming removed 0 bases from V and 4 bases from J, with 15 bases in between. CDR1 and CDR2 (germline): LGHNA, YSLEER. Here the CDR3 DNA reads TGCGCCAGCAGCCAAGACCACACCCGGCTGGCCACTGAAGCTTTCTTT. It specifies CASSQDHTRLATEAFF.

V gene TRBV15 combines with J gene TRBJ1-1; weak D call: TRBD1 (5 bases). This CDR3 has 16 residues. The ends were cut back, 3 bases at V and 3 bases at J, with 17 bases in the middle. The V gene's germline CDR1 is LNHNV and CDR2 YYDKDF (reference sequence). CDR3 protein: CATSRGSGLTYTEAFF. Written as DNA, the CDR3 is TGTGCCACCAGCAGGGGCTCGGGGCTGACCTACACTGAAGCTTTCTTT.

The V gene is TRBV11-2, the J gene TRBJ1-6; possible D gene TRBD1, 6 bases. This CDR3 has 14 residues. Trimming pared 1 base from V and 10 bases from J, leaving 11 bases between. Per the germline V gene, CDR1 is SGHAT and CDR2 is FQNNGV. The CDR3 loop is CASSLGQGSSPLHF. CDR3 DNA: TGTGCCAGCAGCTTAGGGCAGGGGTCGTCACCCCTCCACTTT. Looking up the rest from reference TRBV11-2 and TRBJ1-6 gives the full variable domain: EAGVAQSPRYKIIEKRQSVAFWCNPISGHATLYWYQQILGQGPKLLIQFQNNGVVDDSQLPKDRFSAERLKGVDSTLKIQPAKLEDSAVYLCASSLGQGSSPLHFGNGTRLTVT.

For the CDR3, the DNA is TGTGCCAGCTCACTCGGAACAGGGGGTGGGAATCAGCCCCAGCATTTT. It translates to CASSLGTGGGNQPQHF. The chain recombines TRBV18 with TRBJ1-5; 8 nucleotides line up with TRBD1. Trimming took 4 bases from V and 4 from J; bases not matched to a gene: 9. In germline, CDR1 is KGHSH, CDR2 LQKENI. This CDR3 spans 16 amino acids.

This clone was observed once. The V call is TRBV3-1 (or the pseudogene TRBV3-2), the J call TRBJ1-4; TRBD1 might be the D (5 bases). V was pared by 11 bases and J by 8 bases, with 15 bases between. The CDR3 extends over 12 amino acids. CDR1 is LGHDT, CDR2 YNNKEL, per germline (reference sequence). DNA for the CDR3: TGTGCCGTAGGCAGGGACCAGGAAAAACTGTTTTTT. This translates into CAVGRDQEKLFF.

The chain carries TRBV6-5 and TRBJ1-3; D might be TRBD1 (6 bases). There are 12 residues in the CDR3. Germline V lookup: CDR1 MNHEY, CDR2 SVGAGI. Trimming left V 10 bases short and J 4 bases short, with 11 bases between. CDR3 loop: CAIQGRGNTIYF. CDR3 coding DNA: TGTGCCATCCAGGGGCGAGGAAACACCATATATTTT.

This chain joins TRBV19 and TRBJ1-4; 7 nucleotides agree with TRBD1. Trimming cost V 6 bases and J 9 bases; bases outside gene matches: 22. Germline V gene data show CDR1 as LNHDA and CDR2 as SQIVND (reference sequence). The CDR3 has 18 amino acids. As DNA, the CDR3 is TGTGCCAGTAGACCCATGCTAAGAGGGGAGGGGGCGCGGAAAAAACTGTTTTTT. It codes for CASRPMLRGEGARKKLFF.

The chain couples TRBV6-2 or TRBV6-3 to TRBJ2-7, with TRBD1 matching over 9 bases. J lost 12 bases, V lost 5 bases, and 11 bases had no gene match. Germline CDR1 is MNHEY and CDR2 is SVGEGT. The CDR3 has 13 residues. The CDR3 reads CASSQQGAGFLYV. CDR3 DNA: TGTGCCAGCAGTCAACAGGGGGCGGGGTTCCTGTACGTC.

The chain uses TRBV11-2 and TRBJ2-3; 9 bases are shared with TRBD2. Germline-derived CDR1 and CDR2 are SGHAT and FQNNGV. The CDR3 is 16 amino acids. Trimming took 3 bases from V and 3 from J; bases not matched to a gene: 7. CDR3 DNA sequence: TGTGCCAGCAGCTTGACTAGCGGTTTCACAACAGATACGCAGTATTTT. Its protein is CASSLTSGFTTDTQYF.

CDR3 loop: CATSDSAGNTDTQYF. In DNA form, the CDR3 reads TGTGCCACCAGTGACTCCGCCGGAAACACAGATACGCAGTATTTT. The rearrangement joins TRBV24-1 to TRBJ2-3; the D is unclear. Germline CDR1 is KGHDR and CDR2 is SFDVKD. This CDR3 comprises 15 residues. V gave up 4 bases and J gave up 2 bases, with 12 bases separating them.